This T cell receptor beta chain was profiled in a study of T cell changes during pregnancy in multiple sclerosis (dated by TCRdb to about 2019). General notes on the study: Changes in the T cell repertoire over the course of pregnancy were examined in this study in women with multiple sclerosis.

Libraries were prepared through the immunoSEQ multiplex PCR assay. What TCRdb holds here is the immuneACCESS table cut down to in-frame rearrangements. Part of the clones is not present; checked against another copy, under half of the missing clones reflect an unresolved V gene, and the others are unexplained. Across this sample there are tens of thousands of clones, with around 94% seen only once. The ten largest clones represent approximately 2.2% of the sample. As regards this clone: Its antigen is unknown. No much larger clone exists at a distance of one base, and base qualities are not known.

Germline trimming: 4 bases from V, 0 bases from J; junction bases outside gene matches: 4. CDR1 SGHRS and CDR2 YFSETQ were looked up in the germline V gene. Its CDR3 holds 16 amino acids, cysteine through phenylalanine. CDR3 DNA only is kept here, 48 bases in frame from base 1. This clonotype was obtained from a female donor with multiple sclerosis, enrolled in a pregnancy study. Sequenced here: peripheral blood, sampled after pregnancy. The chain is made from TRBV5-1 and TRBJ2-3, with TRBD2 identical over 11 junction bases. The base sequence is TGCGCCAGCAGCCCGGGACTAGCGGAAAGCACAGATACGCAGTATTTT. Its product reads: CASSPGLAESTDTQYF.